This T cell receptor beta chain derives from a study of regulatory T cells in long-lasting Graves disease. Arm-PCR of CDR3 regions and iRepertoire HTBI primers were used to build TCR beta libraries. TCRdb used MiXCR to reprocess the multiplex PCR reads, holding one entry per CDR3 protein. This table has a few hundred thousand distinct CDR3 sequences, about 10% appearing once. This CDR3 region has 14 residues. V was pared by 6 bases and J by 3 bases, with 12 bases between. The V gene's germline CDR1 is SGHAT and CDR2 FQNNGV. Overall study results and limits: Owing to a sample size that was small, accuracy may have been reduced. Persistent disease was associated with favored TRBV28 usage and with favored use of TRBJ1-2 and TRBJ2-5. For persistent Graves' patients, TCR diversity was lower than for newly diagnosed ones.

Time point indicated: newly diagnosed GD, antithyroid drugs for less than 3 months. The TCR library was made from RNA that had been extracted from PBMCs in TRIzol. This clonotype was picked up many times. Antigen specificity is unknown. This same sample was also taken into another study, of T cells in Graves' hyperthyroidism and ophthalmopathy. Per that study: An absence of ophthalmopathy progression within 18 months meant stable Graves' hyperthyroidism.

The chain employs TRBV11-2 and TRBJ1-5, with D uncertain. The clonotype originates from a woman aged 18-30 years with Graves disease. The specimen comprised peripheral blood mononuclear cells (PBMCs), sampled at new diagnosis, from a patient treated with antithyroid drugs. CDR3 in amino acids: CASRDKQANQPQHF. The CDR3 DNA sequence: TGTGCCAGCAGAGACAAGCAGGCCAATCAGCCCCAGCATTTT.